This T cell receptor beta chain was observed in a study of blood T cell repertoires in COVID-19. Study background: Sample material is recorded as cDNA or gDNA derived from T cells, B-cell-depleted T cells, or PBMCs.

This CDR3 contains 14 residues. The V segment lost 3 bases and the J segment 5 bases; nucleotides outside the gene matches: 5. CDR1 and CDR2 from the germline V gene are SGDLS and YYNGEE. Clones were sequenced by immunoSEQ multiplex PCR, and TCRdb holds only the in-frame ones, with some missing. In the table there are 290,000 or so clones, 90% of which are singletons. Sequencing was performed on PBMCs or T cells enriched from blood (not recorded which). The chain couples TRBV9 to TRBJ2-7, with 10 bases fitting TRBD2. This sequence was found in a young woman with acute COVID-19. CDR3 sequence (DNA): TGTGCCAGCAGCGCTAGCGGGAGTTGGGACGAGCAGTACTTC. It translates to CASSASGSWDEQYF.